The 31 T cell receptor beta chains presented below share a single source sample, sequenced in a study of PD-L1 blockade in urothelial cancer (dated by TCRdb to the late 2010s). The library was built by means of the immunoSEQ multiplex PCR assay. TCRdb re-hosts the immuneACCESS table, in-frame sequences only. Its copies lack some clones; in the studies checked, an unresolved V gene accounts for under half of them, and the cause for the rest is not known. The sample includes approximately 80,000 clones, with 82% observed a single time. 9% to 9.5% of the sample is held by the ten biggest clonotypes. The source was PBMCs, collected around atezolizumab (anti-PD-L1) treatment. These receptors were taken from a man between 65 and 85 years old with urothelial cancer.

The rearrangement links TRBV27 to TRBJ2-7; perhaps TRBD1 as D (6 bases). This CDR3 spans 13 amino acids. Germline CDR1 MNHEY, CDR2 SMNVEV (reference sequence). The V and J ends lost 6 bases and 3 bases respectively, with 12 bases between them. CDR3 in amino acids: CASSQSQGYEQYF. CDR3 sequence (DNA): TGTGCCAGCAGCCAGTCACAGGGCTACGAGCAGTACTTC.

This chain uses TRBV10-3 with TRBJ1-2, with D possibly TRBD1 on 5 matching bases. The CDR3 covers 14 residues. The V gene's germline CDR1 is ENHRY and CDR2 SYGVKD. Trimming took 4 bases from V and 1 from J, leaving 10 bases between them. The CDR3 DNA reads TGTGCCATCAGTGGGACGACAGATAACTATGGCTACACCTTC. Translation: CAISGTTDNYGYTF.

This chain uses TRBV7-2 with TRBJ2-6, with no clear D. Germline values: CDR1 SGHTA, CDR2 FQGNSA. The CDR3 contains 17 residues. Trimming took off 5 bases at V and 0 bases at J, with 14 bases between the two ends. CDR3 DNA: TGTGCCAGCAGCACCCAGGTAGTATCCTCTGGGGCCAACGTCCTGACTTTC. Amino acids: CASSTQVVSSGANVLTF. The whole variable domain, remainder taken from reference TRBV7-2 and TRBJ2-6, is GAGVSQSPSNKVTEKGKDVELRCDPISGHTALYWYRQSLGQGLEFLIYFQGNSAPDKSGLPSDRFSAERTGGSVSTLTIQRTQQEDSAVYLCASSTQVVSSGANVLTFGAGSRLTVL.

This chain links TRBV7-2 with TRBJ1-6, with 10 nucleotides matching TRBD1. The CDR3 sequence is 15 residues long. The germline V gene has CDR1 SGHTA and CDR2 FQGNSA. With 5 bases clipped from V and 5 bases from J, the junction kept 3 bases outside the gene matches. This CDR3 reads CASSAGQGHNSPLHF. The CDR3 coding sequence is TGTGCCAGCAGCGCGGGACAGGGGCATAATTCACCCCTCCACTTT.

The chain links TRBV5-6 to TRBJ2-5; TRBD2 agrees at 14 bases. The length of the CDR3 is 16 residues. From germline, CDR1 is SGHDT and CDR2 YYEEEE. V shed 3 bases and J 4 bases; nucleotides not matched to a gene: 5. The CDR3 protein is CASSSWGLAGAETQYF. DNA for the CDR3: TGTGCCAGCAGCTCCTGGGGACTAGCGGGAGCAGAGACCCAGTACTTC.

This clone was recorded a few times. This sequence joins TRBV19 and TRBJ2-6; D is perhaps TRBD1 (5 bases). The CDR3 has 16 residues. V shed 3 bases and J shed 1 base, with 10 bases lying between them. From germline, CDR1 is LNHDA and CDR2 SQIVND (reference sequence). CDR3 region: CASSMLDISGANVLTF. CDR3 coding DNA: TGTGCCAGTAGTATGTTGGACATATCTGGGGCCAACGTCCTGACTTTC. Full variable domain (rest looked up from reference TRBV19 and TRBJ2-6): DGGITQSPKYLFRKEGQNVTLSCEQNLNHDAMYWYRQDPGQGLRLIYYSQIVNDFQKGDIAEGYSVSREKKESFPLTVTSAQKNPTAFYLCASSMLDISGANVLTFGAGSRLTVL.

Only a few counts were recorded for this clone. V and J are TRBV11-2 and TRBJ2-7, with 9 bases that match TRBD1. The V gene's germline CDR1 is SGHAT and CDR2 FQNNGV. The CDR3 consists of 14 residues. Trimming took 4 bases from V and 5 from J; bases not matched to a gene: 6. This chain's CDR3 is CASSSYRGPHEQYF. The CDR3 coding sequence is TGTGCCAGCAGCTCATACAGGGGGCCTCACGAGCAGTACTTC.

Remarks on this clone: Sequence at one end of the junction differs from germline and may be a read error. J is TRBJ1-3 and V is TRBV19, with 7 nucleotides matching TRBD1. The CDR3 length is 13 residues. Germline CDR1 and CDR2: LNHDA and SQIVND (reference sequence). The chain's CDR3 is CASRTGFGTTIYF. CDR3 nucleotides: TGTGCCAGTAGGACAGGGTTTGGAACCACCATATATTTT.

The genes are TRBV28 and TRBJ2-7, with 8 bases aligning to TRBD1. The germline V gene encodes CDR1 MDHEN and CDR2 SYDVKM. The CDR3 is 15 residues long. V shed 5 bases and J 0 bases; nucleotides not matched to a gene: 6. The CDR3 nucleotides read TGTGCCAGCAGTGTGATGGGGACAGGCTCCTACGAGCAGTACTTC. It translates to CASSVMGTGSYEQYF.

The chain carries TRBV5-5 and TRBJ2-5; no definite D call. This CDR3 comprises 12 residues. Looked up from germline, CDR1 is SGHKS and CDR2 is YYEKEE (reference sequence). V lost 0 bases, J lost 5 bases, and 5 bases lay in between. CDR3 in amino acids: CASSLGVETQYF. CDR3 coding DNA: TGTGCCAGCAGCTTGGGAGTGGAGACCCAGTACTTC. The full variable domain, in which reference TRBV5-5 and TRBJ2-5 provide the parts outside the CDR3, is DAGVTQSPTHLIKTRGQQVTLRCSPISGHKSVSWYQQVLGQGPQFIFQYYEKEERGRGNFPDRFSARQFPNYSSELNVNALLLGDSALYLCASSLGVETQYFGPGTRLLVL.

In DNA, the CDR3 is TGTGCCAGCTCACCCGGGGGGGCCAACGTCCTGACTTTC. Protein: CASSPGGANVLTF. The J gene is TRBJ2-6, the V gene TRBV18; no clear D. CDR3 length: 13 residues. The germline CDR1 and CDR2 sequences are KGHSH and LQKENI. V lost 3 bases, J lost 4 bases, and 4 bases lay in between.

The rearrangement uses TRBV19 and TRBJ1-2; 8 bases agree with TRBD1. The CDR3 length is 12 residues. Germline CDR1 and CDR2: LNHDA and SQIVND (reference sequence). V shed 9 bases and J 4 bases; nucleotides not matched to a gene: 4. CDR3 loop: CARPTGVYGYTF. As DNA, the CDR3 is TGTGCCAGACCGACAGGGGTCTATGGCTACACCTTC.

This clone has more than one count but fewer than ten. The chain employs TRBV30 and TRBJ1-4, with 7 nucleotides matching TRBD1. The CDR3 is made up of 14 amino acids. Losses at the gene ends were 0 bases for V and 3 bases for J; bases not matched to a gene: 1. Per the germline V gene, CDR1 is GTSNPN and CDR2 is SVGIG (reference sequence). The CDR3 region has the DNA TGTGCCTGGAGTGTTACAGGGGCTAATGAAAAACTGTTTTTT. It translates to CAWSVTGANEKLFF.

The chain is built from TRBV5-1 and TRBJ2-1, with 8 nucleotides matching TRBD2. V lost 0 bases to trimming and J lost 2 bases; unmatched junction nucleotides: 4. Germline assignment: CDR1 SGHRS and CDR2 YFSETQ. The length of the CDR3 is 16 residues. The CDR3: CASSLGPGLAYNEQFF. CDR3 coding DNA: TGCGCCAGCAGCTTGGGCCCGGGACTAGCCTACAATGAGCAGTTCTTC. The full variable domain, rest sourced from reference TRBV5-1 and TRBJ2-1, is KAGVTQTPRYLIKTRGQQVTLSCSPISGHRSVSWYQQTPGQGLQFLFEYFSETQRNKGNFPGRFSGRQFSNSRSEMNVSTLELGDSALYLCASSLGPGLAYNEQFFGPGTRLTVL.

This chain uses TRBV2 with TRBJ1-4; D perhaps matches TRBD1 (6 bases). The CDR3 sequence is 16 residues long. Trimming shortened V by 10 bases and J by 0 bases, and 18 bases separated the two germline ends. Per the germline V gene, CDR1 is SNHLY and CDR2 is FYNNEI. CDR3 DNA sequence: TGTGCCACCGCGACAGGTCTCCTTGCAACTAATGAAAAACTGTTTTTT. It translates to CATATGLLATNEKLFF.

This sequence joins TRBV19 and TRBJ2-3; a weak D match, TRBD1 (6 bases). Germline V gives CDR1 LNHDA, CDR2 SQIVND (reference sequence). Trimming took 5 bases from V and 3 from J, leaving 9 bases between them. This CDR3 comprises 13 residues. CDR3 residues: CASSLGATDTQYF. DNA for the CDR3: TGTGCCAGTAGTTTGGGGGCGACAGATACGCAGTATTTT.

The DNA for the CDR3 is TGTGCCAGCAGTTTCTCCGGGAGGAACACTGAAGCTTTCTTT. Translated: CASSFSGRNTEAFF. The chain joins TRBV6-6 to TRBJ1-1; no definite D call. The V gene's germline CDR1 is MNHNY and CDR2 SVGAGI (reference sequence). This CDR3 has 14 residues. The ends were cut back, 4 bases at V and 1 base at J, with 10 bases in the middle.

The rearrangement uses TRBV11-1 and TRBJ2-7; possible D gene TRBD1, 6 bases. Deletions cut 5 bases from V and 0 bases from J, with 14 bases between. The CDR3 consists of 15 residues. CDR1 SGHAT and CDR2 FQDESV come from the germline V gene (reference sequence). The CDR3 DNA reads as TGTGCCAGCAGCGTCGGGACACTCGTCTCCTACGAGCAGTACTTC. Its translation is CASSVGTLVSYEQYF.

This clone was observed a few times. V gene TRBV11-2 combines with J gene TRBJ1-1, with 7 nucleotides matching TRBD1. The V segment lost 2 bases and the J segment 0 bases; nucleotides outside the gene matches: 6. Germline V gene sequence: CDR1 SGHAT, CDR2 FQNNGV. CDR3 length equals 16 residues. The CDR3 spells CASSLRFGTVNTEAFF. The CDR3 nucleotides are TGTGCCAGCAGCTTAAGGTTCGGGACAGTGAACACTGAAGCTTTCTTT. The full variable domain, in which reference TRBV11-2 and TRBJ1-1 provide the parts outside the CDR3, is EAGVAQSPRYKIIEKRQSVAFWCNPISGHATLYWYQQILGQGPKLLIQFQNNGVVDDSQLPKDRFSAERLKGVDSTLKIQPAKLEDSAVYLCASSLRFGTVNTEAFFGQGTRLTVV.

The rearrangement uses TRBV6-5 and TRBJ2-2; D remains ambiguous. The CDR3 spans 14 residues. Trimming pared 2 bases from V and 4 bases from J, leaving 8 bases between. Germline CDR1 is MNHEY and CDR2 is SVGAGI. The CDR3 reads CASSYGSSTGELFF. The CDR3 nucleotides are TGTGCCAGCAGTTACGGTAGTAGCACCGGGGAGCTGTTTTTT.

The chain recombines TRBV6-4 with TRBJ2-1, with a weak D call TRBD2 (6 bases). Germline V gene sequence: CDR1 MRHNA, CDR2 SNTAGT. CDR3 length: 14 residues. V lost 6 bases and J lost 0, with 9 bases in between. The DNA of the CDR3 is TGTGCCAGCAGCCGGGACTCCTCCTACAATGAGCAGTTCTTC. Amino acid sequence: CASSRDSSYNEQFF.

The chain links TRBV14 to TRBJ1-4; D ambiguous. With 3 bases removed from V and 7 bases from J, the gap between germline ends came to 9 bases. Germline assignment: CDR1 SGHDN and CDR2 FVKESK. This CDR3 is built from 13 residues. The CDR3 region is CASSHSFREKLFF. The CDR3 region has the DNA TGTGCCAGCAGCCATAGCTTCCGTGAAAAACTGTTTTTT.

V gene TRBV11-3 combines with J gene TRBJ1-1; D not certain. CDR3 length: 12 amino acids. Trimming stripped 3 bases from V and 0 bases from J, with 2 bases between. Per germline, CDR1 SGHNT and CDR2 YENEEA. The CDR3 region has the DNA TGTGCCAGCAGCTTCATGAACACTGAAGCTTTCTTT. Protein sequence: CASSFMNTEAFF.

This clone came up once. V gene TRBV2 combines with J gene TRBJ2-1; 7 bases are a match to TRBD1. J lost 1 base, V lost 6 bases, and 9 bases had no gene match. The CDR3 contains 16 residues. CDR1 and CDR2 (germline): SNHLY, FYNNEI. This chain's CDR3 is CASSARQGRSYNEQFF. Written as DNA, the CDR3 is TGTGCCAGCAGCGCAAGACAGGGCCGTTCCTACAATGAGCAGTTCTTC.

The chain uses TRBV6-6 and TRBJ2-2; weak D call: TRBD2 (5 bases). CDR3 length: 14 amino acids. Germline CDR1 and CDR2: MNHNY and SVGAGI (reference sequence). The V and J ends lost 1 base and 4 bases respectively, with 7 bases between them. CDR3 sequence: CASSYWAGTGELFF. The CDR3, as DNA: TGTGCCAGCAGTTACTGGGCGGGCACCGGGGAGCTGTTTTTT.

V and J are TRBV5-1 and TRBJ2-3; D is perhaps TRBD2 (7 bases). Germline CDR1 is SGHRS and CDR2 is YFSETQ. The CDR3 is made up of 17 amino acids. Trimming cost V 7 bases and J 0 bases, with 21 bases left between them. Here the CDR3 DNA reads TGCGCCAGCTCCCCTGGGGGGGCTAGCGCGAGCACAGATACGCAGTATTTT. It is translated as CASSPGGASASTDTQYF.

This sequence joins TRBV11-2 and TRBJ2-7; 10 positions agree with TRBD1. This CDR3 region has 13 residues. V trimming: 5 bases; J trimming: 12 bases; junction bases outside the gene matches: 10. Germline loops: CDR1 SGHAT, CDR2 FQNNGV. The CDR3 bases are TGTGCCAGCAGCCCAACGGGACAGGGGAGTTGGTACTTC. Translation: CASSPTGQGSWYF.

The chain carries TRBV4-2 and TRBJ2-3; 9 bases match TRBD2. Unmatched junction bases numbered 11, after V lost 0 bases and J lost 4 bases. The CDR3 covers 18 residues. Germline V CDR1 and CDR2: LGHNA, YNFKEQ. The CDR3 here is CASSQEGIAGVIADTQYF. DNA of the CDR3: TGTGCCAGCAGCCAAGAGGGAATAGCGGGAGTAATAGCAGATACGCAGTATTTT.

The rearrangement uses TRBV10-3 and TRBJ2-1; D call uncertain. Germline V gene lookup returns CDR1 ENHRY and CDR2 SYGVKD. This CDR3 has 16 residues. Trimming stripped 3 bases from V and 0 bases from J, with 12 bases between. The CDR3 region has the DNA TGTGCCATCAGTGAATTAGTCCTGAGCTCCTACAATGAGCAGTTCTTC. This translates into CAISELVLSSYNEQFF.

This clone was detected once. This chain uses TRBV5-1 with TRBJ1-1, with D hard to call. Germline CDR1 is SGHRS and CDR2 is YFSETQ. The length of the CDR3 is 14 residues. V gave up 4 bases and J gave up 0 bases, with 10 bases separating them. The CDR3 DNA reads as TGCGCCAGCAGCACGGGAGGAATGAACACTGAAGCTTTCTTT. It codes for CASSTGGMNTEAFF.

V gene TRBV2 combines with J gene TRBJ2-7; maybe TRBD2 (5 bases). This CDR3 comprises 14 residues. Germline CDR1 is SNHLY and CDR2 is FYNNEI. Trimming removed 4 bases from V and 6 bases from J, with 16 bases in between. The chain's CDR3 is CASSVRLFAGEQYF. CDR3 bases: TGTGCCAGCAGTGTTAGGTTGTTCGCGGGCGAGCAGTACTTC. Full variable domain (rest looked up from reference TRBV2 and TRBJ2-7): EPEVTQTPSHQVTQMGQEVILRCVPISNHLYFYWYRQILGQKVEFLVSFYNNEISEKSEIFDDQFSVERPDGSNFTLKIRSTKLEDSAMYFCASSVRLFAGEQYFGPGTRLTVT.